This T cell receptor beta chain was sequenced in a study of T cells in women clearing cervical HPV infection. Whole-study context: Donors had HPV16-related CIN3 or worse; 2 had invasive cancer.

Deletions cut 1 base from V and 3 bases from J, with 13 bases between. The germline CDR1 and CDR2 sequences are DFQATT and SNEGSKA (reference sequence). The CDR3 has 14 amino acids. Measured with immunoSEQ multiplex PCR; TCRdb has only the in-frame clones, and not every one. The sample holds more than 40,000 clones. HPV was found by MY09/MY11 PCR and dot-blot genotyping. With regard to this clone: The read ends 3 residues early relative to the CDR3; the germline J gene fills the gap.

This clonotype was obtained from a woman aged 18 to 75 with a cervical HPV16 infection that either progressed to CIN3+ or cleared (not recorded which). Source material: blood buffy coat. The chain recombines TRBV20-1 with TRBJ2-7; D is perhaps TRBD1 (5 bases). Incomplete CDR3 DNA: TGCAGTGCTAGAGTTAGGGGATCTAACTACGAG. Amino acid sequence: CSARVRGSNYE. The whole CDR3 protein is CSARVRGSNYEQYF.